This TCR beta chain came from a study of blood T cell repertoires in COVID-19. About the study: Sites in the United States, Italy and Spain provided acute and convalescent COVID-19 samples. Nucleic acid was either cDNA or gDNA, and it came from T cells, B-cell-depleted T cells, or PBMCs.

In the original analysis: By means of reference gene primer amplification, nucleated cell counts were estimated. Profiled with immunoSEQ multiplex PCR; TCRdb holds only in-frame clones, not every one. V, J and clone size derive from that table, while D and trimming were established from the DNA sequence. The table shows some 150,000 clones, with 84% occurring only once. CDR3 length: 14 amino acids. The V end lost 0 bases, the J end lost 5 bases, and 8 bases lay between the germline ends. Per germline, CDR1 SGHRS and CDR2 YFSETQ. To note about this clone: This sample includes further DNA sequences coding for the same CDR3.

This chain connects TRBV5-1 to TRBJ2-2, with D perhaps matching TRBD2 (5 bases). The sample was peripheral blood. This TCR was recovered from a human donor in a cohort sampled during active COVID-19. The CDR3 sequence: CASSLDRGTGELFF. The CDR3 nucleotides read TGCGCCAGCAGCTTGGATCGGGGAACCGGGGAGCTGTTTTTT.